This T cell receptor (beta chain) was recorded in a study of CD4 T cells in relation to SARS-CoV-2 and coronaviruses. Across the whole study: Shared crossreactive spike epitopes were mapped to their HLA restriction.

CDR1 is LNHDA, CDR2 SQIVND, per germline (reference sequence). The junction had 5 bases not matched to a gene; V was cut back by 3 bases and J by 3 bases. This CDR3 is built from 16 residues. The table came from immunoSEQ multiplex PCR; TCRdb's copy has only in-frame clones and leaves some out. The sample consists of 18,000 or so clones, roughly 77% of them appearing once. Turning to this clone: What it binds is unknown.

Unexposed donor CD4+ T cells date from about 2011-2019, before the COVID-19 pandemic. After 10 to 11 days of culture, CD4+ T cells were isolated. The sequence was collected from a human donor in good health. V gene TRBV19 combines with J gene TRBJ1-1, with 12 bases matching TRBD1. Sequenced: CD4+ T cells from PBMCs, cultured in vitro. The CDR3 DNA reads TGTGCCAGTAGTATCGGGACAGGGGGCTTTGACACTGAAGCTTTCTTT. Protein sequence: CASSIGTGGFDTEAFF.